The rows below give T cell receptor beta chains drawn from one sample of a study of CD8+CD57+ T cells in acquired aplastic anemia. TCRdb reanalysed the reads using MiXCR and keeps one entry per CDR3 protein. The sample carries some 190,000 distinct CDR3 sequences, roughly 56% recorded once. The sample consisted of sorted CD4+, CD8+, or CD8+CD57+ T cells (not recorded which) from PBMCs. The receptors derive from a human donor in good health, serving as a control. CDR3s include the opening cysteine and the closing phenylalanine or tryptophan. D genes are given only for firm matches. Some rows mark clone size as missing; the rest say once, few, many or name a class of expanded clone.

-,TRBJ2-5,TRBV7-4,-,-,CASSFYICSANLAYQETQYF
-,TRBJ2-1,TRBV20-1,-,TGCAGTGCTGCCGGGACCAAGGACTACAATGAGCAGTTCTTC,CSAAGTKDYNEQFF
TRBD1,TRBJ1-2,TRBV7-6,-,TGTGCCAGCAGCTTAGGGGACAGGTATGGCTACACCTTC,CASSLGDRYGYTF
-,TRBJ2-1,TRBV7-6,-,TGTGCCAGCTCACCGGGGTCAGTTCTAGACAATGAGCAGTTCTTC,CASSPGSVLDNEQFF
TRBD2,TRBJ2-1,TRBV5-1,-,TGCGCCAGCAGCCTTAGCGGGGGGGATGAGCAGTTCTTC,CASSLSGGDEQFF
TRBD1,TRBJ1-6,TRBV4-3,-,TGCGCCAGCAGCCAGGACAGGGATAGGGATTCACCCCTCCACTTT,CASSQDRDRDSPLHF
TRBD2,TRBJ2-2,TRBV20-1,once,TGCAGTGCTCGACTAGCGGGGGCCGGGGAGAACACCGGGGAGCTGTTTTTT,CSARLAGAGENTGELFF
-,TRBJ2-7,TRBV11-3,few,TGTGCCAGCAGCTTATTCCCCGGACAAGTCTACGAGCAGTACTTC,CASSLFPGQVYEQYF
TRBD2,TRBJ2-5,TRBV29-1,once,TGCAGCGTTGTGCCCTTCACCGCGGGGGGAGAGGAGACCCAGTACTTC,CSVVPFTAGGEETQYF
TRBD2,TRBJ2-1,TRBV24-1,-,TGTGCCACCAGTGATCGACTAGCGGGAGTACTTAATGAGCAGTTCTTC,CATSDRLAGVLNEQFF
-,TRBJ2-7,TRBV9,-,TGTGCCAGCAGCGTCACGAGGGAAAGCGAGCAGTACTTC,CASSVTRESEQYF
TRBD1,TRBJ1-1,TRBV6-8,-,TGTGCCAGCAGGCTCACGGGACAGGGGGTCGTAGCCGCTTTCTTT,CASRLTGQGVVAAFF
-,TRBJ2-3,TRBV28,few,TGTGCCAGCAGTTATCCTCCTGGTCACACAGATACGCAGTATTTT,CASSYPPGHTDTQYF
-,TRBJ2-7,TRBV7-8,-,TGTGCCAGCAGCTTACCCTCGTGGTCCTACGAGCAGTACTTC,CASSLPSWSYEQYF
-,TRBJ2-3,TRBV20-1,many,TGCAGTGCTCGGGACTTCCGCTCGAAAGATACGCAGTATTTT,CSARDFRSKDTQYF
-,TRBJ1-5,TRBV7-9,many,TGTGCCAGCAGCTCTCGGACAGAAAATCAGCCCCAGCATTTT,CASSSRTENQPQHF
TRBD1,TRBJ1-6,TRBV10-3,medium-sized,TGTGCCATCAGTGCTGGGACAGGGGGATCACCCCTCCACTTT,CAISAGTGGSPLHF
TRBD1,TRBJ1-5,TRBV11-3,-,TGTGCCAGCAGCTTCGGGACAGGGGGATTGGGACAGCCCCAGCATTTT,CASSFGTGGLGQPQHF
-,TRBJ1-1,TRBV29-1,many,TGCAGCGTTGGAGGGAGGGCCGGAGCGGGTGAAGCTTTCTTT,CSVGGRAGAGEAFF
-,TRBJ1-1,TRBV18,-,TGTGCCAGCTCACCACGGCAGGCCGGGGCGAACACTGAAGCTTTCTTT,CASSPRQAGANTEAFF
-,TRBJ2-6,TRBV9,-,TGTGCCAGCAGCGTAACATCGGGGGCCAACGTCCTGACTTTC,CASSVTSGANVLTF
-,TRBJ1-2,TRBV29-1,-,TGCGGCGTTGGTGGGCAGGACTATGGCCACACCTTC,CGVGGQDYGHTF
-,TRBJ2-3,TRBV9,once,TGTGCCAGCAGCCCAACGGACGGAGATACGCAGTATTTT,CASSPTDGDTQYF
-,TRBJ1-4,TRBV2,many,TGTGCCAGCTCGGGGAACACTGCAACTAATGAAAAACTGTTTTTT,CASSGNTATNEKLFF
-,TRBJ1-5,TRBV6-1,few,TGTGCCAGCAGTGTAGGAGTACGAAGCAATCAGCCCCAGCATTTT,CASSVGVRSNQPQHF
TRBD2,TRBJ2-1,TRBV5-8,many,TGTGCCAGCAGCCATAGCGGGGGGCTAGCCAATGAGCAGTTCTTC,CASSHSGGLANEQFF
TRBD1,TRBJ2-5,TRBV12-3/TRBV12-4,once,TGTGCCAGCAGTTCTTACCGGGACAGGCAAGAGACCCAGTACTTC,CASSSYRDRQETQYF
-,TRBJ2-1,TRBV11-2,once,TGTGCCAGCAGCTCAGTAGACAGGTCAAAGGGGGGCCTCGCTATCAATGCGGGTGAGCAGTTCTTC,CASSSVDRSKGGLAINAGEQFF
-,TRBJ1-5,TRBV29-1,few,TGCAGCGTTGGAGGCCGCAATCAGCCCCAGCATTTT,CSVGGRNQPQHF
-,TRBJ1-3,TRBV6-6,many,TGTGCCAGCAGCCCCCAGAGCTCTGGAAACACCATATATTTT,CASSPQSSGNTIYF
-,TRBJ1-6,TRBV7-2,-,TGTGCCGGCAGCTTGGCCCGGGACATTGGTTCACCCCTCCACTTT,CAGSLARDIGSPLHF
-,TRBJ1-6,TRBV7-2,-,TGTGCCAGCAGCCCTGACGGATTATATAATTCACCCCTCCACTTT,CASSPDGLYNSPLHF
-,TRBJ1-4,TRBV12-3/TRBV12-4,many,TGTGCCAGCAGACGGGGACCTCCGCTTGAGCTGTTTTTT,CASRRGPPLELFF
-,TRBJ2-7,TRBV5-6,-,TGTGCCAGCAGCTTGGGACCGGAGAGCTACGAGCAGTACTTC,CASSLGPESYEQYF
-,TRBJ1-2,TRBV19,few,TGTGCCAGTACACACGTCGGTTACTATGGCTACACCTTC,CASTHVGYYGYTF
-,TRBJ1-1,TRBV29-1,-,TGCAGCGTTGTTAACAGCGGATTGACTGAAGCTTTCTTT,CSVVNSGLTEAFF
-,TRBJ2-2,TRBV11-3,many,TGTGCCAGCAGCTTAAATGGGGGCACCGGGGAGCTGTTTTTT,CASSLNGGTGELFF
-,TRBJ2-1,TRBV19,-,TGTGCCAGTAGTATTAGCGGCGGTACCAATGAGCAGTTCTTC,CASSISGGTNEQFF
-,TRBJ1-2,TRBV10-3,-,TGTGCCAGCAGTGACTCAGGGGAGTATGGCTACACCTTC,CASSDSGEYGYTF
-,TRBJ2-7,TRBV19,few,TGTGCCAGTAGTATAGCTAGGAGAAACGAGCAGTACTTC,CASSIARRNEQYF
TRBD1,TRBJ2-2,TRBV20-1,-,TGCAGTGCTAGACCCCACCAGGGGGACAGGGGGCGAACCGGGGAGCTGTTTTTT,CSARPHQGDRGRTGELFF
TRBD1,TRBJ1-1,TRBV7-8,-,TGTGCCAGCAGCCCATCCAGGGGGCCCGAAGCTTTCTTT,CASSPSRGPEAFF
TRBD1,TRBJ1-1,TRBV20-1,-,TGCAGTGCTAGATATACAGGGGAAGCTGAAGCTTTCTTT,CSARYTGEAEAFF
-,TRBJ2-1,TRBV10-3,-,TGTGCCATCAGTCCCGGGGTATCGGGGGCCAGCAATGAGCAGTTCTTC,CAISPGVSGASNEQFF
-,TRBJ1-1,TRBV6-5,many,TGTGCCAGCAGTTACTCGCGGGGAGGAGTCACTGAAGCTTTCTTT,CASSYSRGGVTEAFF
-,TRBJ1-6,TRBV11-2,-,TGTGCCAGCAGCCAAGAGGGTGATAATTCACCCCTCCACTTT,CASSQEGDNSPLHF
TRBD1,TRBJ2-7,TRBV19,-,TGTGCCAGTAGAGGGACAGGGGGTTCCTACGAGCAGTACTTC,CASRGTGGSYEQYF
-,TRBJ1-1,TRBV29-1,-,TGCAGTCAACGACAGAGCACTGAAGCTTTCTTT,CSQRQSTEAFF
TRBD1,TRBJ2-7,TRBV24-1,many,TGTGCCACCGGGACAGGAACTATCTACGAGCAGTACTTC,CATGTGTIYEQYF
-,TRBJ1-1,TRBV15,-,TGTGCCACCAGCAGGGGCGGGGTTGGGCGGACTGAAGCTTTCTTT,CATSRGGVGRTEAFF
TRBD1,TRBJ1-6,TRBV5-4,-,TGTGCCAGCAGCTACTACGGGACAGGGAGTTCACCCCTCCACTTT,CASSYYGTGSSPLHF
-,TRBJ1-2,TRBV15,few,TGTGCCACCAGCCCGACACCAGAGGGGTATGGCTACACCTTC,CATSPTPEGYGYTF
-,TRBJ1-2,TRBV25-1,-,TGTGCCAGCACTGACAGGCTTGGCTACACCTTC,CASTDRLGYTF
-,TRBJ1-4,TRBV19,-,TGTGCCAGTAGTATAGGCAGAGGGCTCGAAAAACTGTTTTTT,CASSIGRGLEKLFF